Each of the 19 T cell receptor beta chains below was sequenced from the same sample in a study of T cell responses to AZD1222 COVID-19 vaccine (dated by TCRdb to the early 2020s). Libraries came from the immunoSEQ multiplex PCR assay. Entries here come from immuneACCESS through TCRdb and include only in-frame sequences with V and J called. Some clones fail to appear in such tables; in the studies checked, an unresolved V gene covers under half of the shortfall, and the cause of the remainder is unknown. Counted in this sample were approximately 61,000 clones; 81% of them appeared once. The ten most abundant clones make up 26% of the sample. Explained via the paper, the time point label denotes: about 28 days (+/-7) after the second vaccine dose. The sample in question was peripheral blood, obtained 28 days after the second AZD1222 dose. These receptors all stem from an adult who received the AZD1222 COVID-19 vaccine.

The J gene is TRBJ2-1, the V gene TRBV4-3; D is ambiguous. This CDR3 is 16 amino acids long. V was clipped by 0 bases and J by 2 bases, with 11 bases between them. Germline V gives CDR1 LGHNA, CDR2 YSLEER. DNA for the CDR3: TGCGCCAGCAGCCAAGATTTCACAGACACCTACAATGAGCAGTTCTTC. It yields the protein CASSQDFTDTYNEQFF.

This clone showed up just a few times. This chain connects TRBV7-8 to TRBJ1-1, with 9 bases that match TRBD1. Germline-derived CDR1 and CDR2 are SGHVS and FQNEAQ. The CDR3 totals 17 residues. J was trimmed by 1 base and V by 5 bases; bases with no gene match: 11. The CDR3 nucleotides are TGTGCCAGCAGCCGATACGGACAGGGGACACAGAACACTGAAGCTTTCTTT. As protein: CASSRYGQGTQNTEAFF.

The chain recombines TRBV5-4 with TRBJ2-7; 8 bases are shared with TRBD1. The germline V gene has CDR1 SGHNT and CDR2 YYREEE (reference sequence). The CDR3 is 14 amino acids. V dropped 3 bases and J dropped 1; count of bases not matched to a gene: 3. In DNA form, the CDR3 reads TGTGCCAGCAGCTCGGGGACAGGTTCCTACGAGCAGTACTTC. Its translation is CASSSGTGSYEQYF.

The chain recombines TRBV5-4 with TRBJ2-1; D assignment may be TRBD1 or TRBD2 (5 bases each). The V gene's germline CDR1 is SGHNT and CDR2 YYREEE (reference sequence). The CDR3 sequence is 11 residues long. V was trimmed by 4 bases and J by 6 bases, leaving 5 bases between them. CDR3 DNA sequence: TGTGCCAGCAGCGGGGGCAATGAGCAGTTCTTC. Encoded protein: CASSGGNEQFF.

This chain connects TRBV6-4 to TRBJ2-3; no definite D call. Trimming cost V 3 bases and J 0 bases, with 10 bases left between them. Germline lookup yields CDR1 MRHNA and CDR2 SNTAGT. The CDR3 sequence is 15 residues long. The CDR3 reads CASSDSRSSTDTQYF. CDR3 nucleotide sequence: TGTGCCAGCAGTGATTCCAGGTCTAGCACAGATACGCAGTATTTT.

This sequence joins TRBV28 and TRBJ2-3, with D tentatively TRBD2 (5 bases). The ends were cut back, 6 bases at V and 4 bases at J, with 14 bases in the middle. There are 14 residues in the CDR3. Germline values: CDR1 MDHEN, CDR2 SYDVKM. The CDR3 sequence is CASRTPRRPDTQYF. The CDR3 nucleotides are TGTGCCAGCAGGACTCCCCGGAGGCCAGATACGCAGTATTTT.

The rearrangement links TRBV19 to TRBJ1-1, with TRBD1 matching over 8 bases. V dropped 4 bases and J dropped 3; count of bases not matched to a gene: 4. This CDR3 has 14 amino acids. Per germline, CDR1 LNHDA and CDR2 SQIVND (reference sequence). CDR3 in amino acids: CASSRTGRYTEAFF. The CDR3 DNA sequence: TGTGCCAGTAGTAGGACAGGGCGTTACACTGAAGCTTTCTTT.

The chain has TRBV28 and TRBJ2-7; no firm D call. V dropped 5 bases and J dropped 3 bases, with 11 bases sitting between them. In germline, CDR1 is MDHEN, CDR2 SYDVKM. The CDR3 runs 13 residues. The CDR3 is CASSTPPLYEQYF. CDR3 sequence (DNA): TGTGCCAGCAGTACCCCCCCCCTCTACGAGCAGTACTTC.

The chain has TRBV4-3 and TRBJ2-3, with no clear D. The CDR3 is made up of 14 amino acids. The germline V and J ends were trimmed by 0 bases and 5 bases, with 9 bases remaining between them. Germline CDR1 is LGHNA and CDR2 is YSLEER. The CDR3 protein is CASSQEFGEDTQYF. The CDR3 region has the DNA TGCGCCAGCAGCCAAGAGTTCGGAGAAGATACGCAGTATTTT.

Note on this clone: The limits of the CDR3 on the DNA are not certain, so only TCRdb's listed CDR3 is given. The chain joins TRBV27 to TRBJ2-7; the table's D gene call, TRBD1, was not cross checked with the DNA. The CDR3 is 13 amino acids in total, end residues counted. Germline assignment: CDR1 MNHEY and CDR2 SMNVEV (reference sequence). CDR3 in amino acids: CASSSSTGYEQYF.

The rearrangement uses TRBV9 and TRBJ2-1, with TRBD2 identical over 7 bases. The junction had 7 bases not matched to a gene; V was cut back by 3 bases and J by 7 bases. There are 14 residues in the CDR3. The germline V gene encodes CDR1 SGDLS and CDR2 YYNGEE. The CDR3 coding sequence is TGTGCCAGCAGCGGAAGCGGGGAGGTAAATGAGCAGTTCTTC. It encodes CASSGSGEVNEQFF. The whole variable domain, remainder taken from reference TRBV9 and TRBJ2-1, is DSGVTQTPKHLITATGQRVTLRCSPRSGDLSVYWYQQSLDQGLQFLIQYYNGEERAKGNILERFSAQQFPDLHSELNLSSLELGDSALYFCASSGSGEVNEQFFGPGTRLTVL.

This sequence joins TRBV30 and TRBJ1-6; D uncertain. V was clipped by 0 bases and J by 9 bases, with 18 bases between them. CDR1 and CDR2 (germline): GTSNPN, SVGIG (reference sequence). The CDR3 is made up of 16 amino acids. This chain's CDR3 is CAWSVPLGTGSSPLHF. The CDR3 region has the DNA TGTGCCTGGAGTGTACCTCTGGGCACCGGAAGTTCACCCCTCCACTTT.

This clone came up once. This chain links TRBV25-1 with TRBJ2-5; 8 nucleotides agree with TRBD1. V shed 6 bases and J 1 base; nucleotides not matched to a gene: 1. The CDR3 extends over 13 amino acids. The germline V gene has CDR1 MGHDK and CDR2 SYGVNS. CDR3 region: CASRGQVQETQYF. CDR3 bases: TGTGCCAGCAGGGGACAGGTCCAAGAGACCCAGTACTTC. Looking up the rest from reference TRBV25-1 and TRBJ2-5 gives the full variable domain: EADIYQTPRYLVIGTGKKITLECSQTMGHDKMYWYQQDPGMELHLIHYSYGVNSTEKGDLSSESTVSRIRTEHFPLTLESARPSHTSQYLCASRGQVQETQYFGPGTRLLVL.

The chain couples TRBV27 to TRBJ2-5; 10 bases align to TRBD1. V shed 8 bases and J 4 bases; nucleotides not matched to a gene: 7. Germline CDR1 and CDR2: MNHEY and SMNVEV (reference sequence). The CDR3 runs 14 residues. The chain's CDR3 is CASQRGQGLETQYF. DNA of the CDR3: TGTGCCAGCCAGCGGGGACAGGGGCTAGAGACCCAGTACTTC.

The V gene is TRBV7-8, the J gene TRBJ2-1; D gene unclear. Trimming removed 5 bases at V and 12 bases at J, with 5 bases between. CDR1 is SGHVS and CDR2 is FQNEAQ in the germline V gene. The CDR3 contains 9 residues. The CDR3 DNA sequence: TGTGCCAGCAGCCCGTTGCAGTTCTTC. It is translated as CASSPLQFF.

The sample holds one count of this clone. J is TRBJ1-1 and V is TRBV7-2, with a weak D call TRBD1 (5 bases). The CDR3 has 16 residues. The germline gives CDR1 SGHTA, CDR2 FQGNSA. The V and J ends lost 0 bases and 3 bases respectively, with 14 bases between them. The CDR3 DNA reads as TGTGCCAGCAGCTTAGCGGGGGTAGGGACGTACACTGAAGCTTTCTTT. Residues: CASSLAGVGTYTEAFF.

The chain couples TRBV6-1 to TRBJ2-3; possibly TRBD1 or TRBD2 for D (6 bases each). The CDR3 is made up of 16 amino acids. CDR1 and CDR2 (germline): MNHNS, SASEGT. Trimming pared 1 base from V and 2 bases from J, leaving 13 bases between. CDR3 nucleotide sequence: TGTGCCAGCAGTGAAGGGGTTGGGGGGCCCACAGATACGCAGTATTTT. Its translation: CASSEGVGGPTDTQYF.

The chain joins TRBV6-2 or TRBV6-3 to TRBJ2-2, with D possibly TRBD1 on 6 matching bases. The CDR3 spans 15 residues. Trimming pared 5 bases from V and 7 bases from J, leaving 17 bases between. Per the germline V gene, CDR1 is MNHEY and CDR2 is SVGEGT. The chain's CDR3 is CASSVGGTFIGELFF. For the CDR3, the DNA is TGTGCCAGCAGTGTCGGTGGGACATTCATCGGGGAGCTGTTTTTT.

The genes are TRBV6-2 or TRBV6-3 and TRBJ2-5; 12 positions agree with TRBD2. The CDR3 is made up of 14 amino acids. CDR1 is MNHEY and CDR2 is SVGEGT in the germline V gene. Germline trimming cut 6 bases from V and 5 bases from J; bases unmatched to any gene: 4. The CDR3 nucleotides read TGTGCCAGCAGCCGACTAGCGGGAGTGGAGACCCAGTACTTC. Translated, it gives CASSRLAGVETQYF.